This TCR beta chain was profiled in a study of blood T cells in healthy people across ages. CDR1 LNHNV and CDR2 YYDKDF come from the germline V gene (reference sequence). Between the trimmed V and J ends, which lost 0 bases and 0 bases, there was a span of 12 bases. The CDR3 runs 16 residues. Extraction of total RNA produced a minimum of 5.5 micrograms from each sample. Alongside a J-beta primer mix, a sample-barcoded 5' primer served in a second PCR lasting about 6 to 11 cycles. Via MiXCR, TCRdb re-called the 5' RACE reads, giving one row per CDR3 protein. The profile shows 1,100,000 or so distinct CDR3 sequences, around 45% of them singletons. Study-wide points: TCR beta diversity was tightly associated with the proportion of naive T cells.

Notes on this clonotype: Its antigen remains unknown.

The V call is TRBV15, the J call TRBJ2-7; D call uncertain. The source is a woman aged 60 to 75 in good health. The sequenced sample consisted of blood. CDR3 loop: CATSRDFRNNSYEQYF. The CDR3 bases are TGTGCCACCAGCAGAGATTTTCGTAACAACTCCTACGAGCAGTACTTC.